The text below deals with one T cell receptor (beta chain). The antigen remains undetermined. This CDR3 is also generated by other DNA sequences in the sample. This entry belongs to a study of Ad26.COV2.S vaccination and SARS-CoV-2 variants. Looking at the study overall: Donor was assigned to the Ad26.COV2.S arm of trial COV1001. In the study, Ad26.COV2.S was injected intramuscularly once, or twice 56 days apart. Overall study results and limits: Measures of TCR breadth and depth may have fallen short of total T cell responses.

Between the trimmed V and J ends, which lost 0 bases and 2 bases, there was a span of 10 bases. The germline V gene encodes CDR1 SGHTA and CDR2 FQGNSA. CDR3 length equals 15 residues. Noted treatment: roughly 20 received Ad26.COV2.S at low or high dose, single or two shots; roughly five received placebo; per-sample allocation not given. Collection of the samples took place on day 63 after the first injection of vaccine or placebo. This person who donated was an adult of 18-55 years in Boston. Assay: immunoSEQ multiplex PCR; the TCRdb copy retains only in-frame clones and omits some. The sample lists roughly 700,000 clones, around 90% occurring once.

This receptor was identified in a person aged 18-65 years who received the Ad26.COV2.S COVID-19 vaccine or a placebo. The V and J genes are TRBV7-2 and TRBJ2-5, with D possibly matching TRBD1 (6 bases). Material: peripheral blood, obtained in a trial of Ad26.COV2.S vaccine versus placebo. The CDR3 DNA reads TGTGCCAGCAGCTTAGCCGGACAGAGTCAAGAGACCCAGTACTTC. It specifies CASSLAGQSQETQYF. Full variable domain (rest looked up from reference TRBV7-2 and TRBJ2-5): GAGVSQSPSNKVTEKGKDVELRCDPISGHTALYWYRQSLGQGLEFLIYFQGNSAPDKSGLPSDRFSAERTGGSVSTLTIQRTQQEDSAVYLCASSLAGQSQETQYFGPGTRLLVL.